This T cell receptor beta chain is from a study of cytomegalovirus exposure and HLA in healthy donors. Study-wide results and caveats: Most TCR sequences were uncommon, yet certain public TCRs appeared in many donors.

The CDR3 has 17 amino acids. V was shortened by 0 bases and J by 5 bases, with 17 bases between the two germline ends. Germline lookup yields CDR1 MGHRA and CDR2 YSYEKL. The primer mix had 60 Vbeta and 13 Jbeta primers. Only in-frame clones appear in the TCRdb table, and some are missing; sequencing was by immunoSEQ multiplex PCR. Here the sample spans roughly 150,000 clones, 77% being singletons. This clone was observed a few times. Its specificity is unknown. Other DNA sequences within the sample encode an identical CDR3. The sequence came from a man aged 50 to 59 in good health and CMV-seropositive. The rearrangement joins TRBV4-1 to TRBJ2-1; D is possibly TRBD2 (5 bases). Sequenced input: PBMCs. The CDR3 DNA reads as TGCGCCAGCAGCCAAGAACCTGGAGCGGCACCCAACAATGAGCAGTTCTTC. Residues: CASSQEPGAAPNNEQFF.